In its sample, the clone carrying this T cell receptor (beta chain) was seen once. The record originates from a study of blood T cell repertoires in COVID-19. Background on the study: Specimens from acute and convalescent COVID-19 originated in the United States, Italy and Spain. The cDNA or gDNA used as material had been derived from T cells, B-cell-depleted T cells, or PBMCs.

In the authors' workflow: Amplified reference gene primers provided the basis for estimating nucleated cell counts. Assay used: immunoSEQ multiplex PCR; TCRdb lists only in-frame clones, some missing. V, J and clone size reflect that table, while D and trimming were determined from the DNA. The profile shows about 200,000 clones, 70% to 85% of them singletons. V dropped 1 base and J dropped 7 bases, with 8 bases sitting between them. This CDR3 contains 13 residues. Germline V gene lookup returns CDR1 LNHDA and CDR2 SQIVND (reference sequence). The chain recombines TRBV19 with TRBJ2-1; perhaps TRBD1 as D (5 bases). Sequencing was done on a sample of peripheral blood. This receptor was taken from a human donor in a cohort sampled during active COVID-19. As DNA, the CDR3 is TGTGCCAGTAGTATAGGGGGCGCGAATGAGCAGTTCTTC. Encoded protein: CASSIGGANEQFF.